This T cell receptor beta chain was sequenced in a study of vaccination effects on CD4 cells after COVID-19. Study observations and caveats: Just 1 of 255 vaccine-induced clones in healthy recipients was cross-reactive.

On roughly day 10 of culture, CD4+ T cells were separated out. IL-2 medium took the place of half the medium on both days 3 and 7. Only in-frame clones appear in the TCRdb table, and some are missing; sequencing was by immunoSEQ multiplex PCR. The data contain 37,000 or so clones, about 70% of them seen just once; the ten biggest clones take up about 3%. As for this clone: Antigen specificity is unknown.

Sequenced here: CD4+ T cells from PBMCs cultured without peptide, sampled before COVID-19 vaccination. The TCR sequence derives from a human donor who received a COVID-19 vaccine.

CDR3 sequence: CASSLEGQGTGELFF. CDR3 DNA: TGCGCCAGCAGCCTGGAAGGACAGGGGACCGGGGAGCTGTTTTTT. V and J are TRBV5-1 and TRBJ2-2, with TRBD1 matching over 9 bases. Trimming at V came to 4 bases and at J to 5 bases, leaving 6 bases not matched to a gene. In germline, CDR1 is SGHRS, CDR2 YFSETQ. CDR3 length: 15 amino acids.